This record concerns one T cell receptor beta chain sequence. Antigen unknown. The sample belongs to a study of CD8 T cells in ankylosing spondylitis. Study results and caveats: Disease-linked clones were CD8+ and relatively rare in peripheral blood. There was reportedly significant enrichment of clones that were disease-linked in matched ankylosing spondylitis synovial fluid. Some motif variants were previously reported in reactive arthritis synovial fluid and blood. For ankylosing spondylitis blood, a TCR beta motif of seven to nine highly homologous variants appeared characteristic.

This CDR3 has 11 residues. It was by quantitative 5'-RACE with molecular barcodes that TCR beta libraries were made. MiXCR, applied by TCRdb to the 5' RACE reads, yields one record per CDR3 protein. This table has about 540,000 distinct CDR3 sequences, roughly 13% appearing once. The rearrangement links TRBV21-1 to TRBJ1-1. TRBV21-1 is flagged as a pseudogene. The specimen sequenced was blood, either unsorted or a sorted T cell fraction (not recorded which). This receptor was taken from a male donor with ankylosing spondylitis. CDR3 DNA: TGTGCCAGCAGCAAAAGAAGGAAAGCTTTCTTT. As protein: CASSKRRKAFF.